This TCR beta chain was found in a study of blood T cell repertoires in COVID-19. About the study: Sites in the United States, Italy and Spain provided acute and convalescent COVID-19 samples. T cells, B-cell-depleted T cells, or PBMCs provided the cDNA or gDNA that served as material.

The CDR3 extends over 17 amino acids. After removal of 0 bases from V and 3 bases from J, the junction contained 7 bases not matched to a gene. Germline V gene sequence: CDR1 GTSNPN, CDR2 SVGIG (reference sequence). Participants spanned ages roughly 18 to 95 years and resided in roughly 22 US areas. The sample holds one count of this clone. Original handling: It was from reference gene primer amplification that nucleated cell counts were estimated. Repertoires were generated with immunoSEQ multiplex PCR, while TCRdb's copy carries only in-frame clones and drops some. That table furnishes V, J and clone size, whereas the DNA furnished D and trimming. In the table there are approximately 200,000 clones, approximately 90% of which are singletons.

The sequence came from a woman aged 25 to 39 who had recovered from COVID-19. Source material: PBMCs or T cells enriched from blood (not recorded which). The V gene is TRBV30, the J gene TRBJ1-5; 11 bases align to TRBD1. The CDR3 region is CAWSVTRTGGFNQPQHF. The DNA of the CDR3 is TGTGCCTGGAGTGTCACCCGGACAGGGGGCTTCAATCAGCCCCAGCATTTT.